The 18 T cell receptor beta chains below all came from one sample that was sequenced in a study of cytomegalovirus exposure and HLA in healthy donors. PCR involved 60 Vbeta and 13 Jbeta primers. Sequencing was performed with immunoSEQ multiplex PCR; in TCRdb, only in-frame clones are kept and a portion is missing. The repertoire includes about 150,000 clones, about 80% of them detected once, and approximately 6.7% sits in the top ten. Specimen: PBMCs. The receptors here all came from a man aged 30-40 years in good health and CMV-seropositive.

The chain's CDR3 is CASSSGTGSTDTQYF. The CDR3 DNA is TGCGCCAGTAGTTCCGGGACAGGGAGCACAGATACGCAGTATTTT. The chain is built from TRBV5-1 and TRBJ2-3; 9 nucleotides match TRBD1. The CDR3 covers 15 residues. Germline CDR1 SGHRS, CDR2 YFSETQ. With V trimmed by 8 bases and J by 0 bases, 7 bases remained unmatched.

The chain recombines TRBV18 with TRBJ1-4; 7 positions match TRBD1. Trimming cost V 3 bases and J 10 bases; bases outside gene matches: 14. Germline CDR1 KGHSH, CDR2 LQKENI. The CDR3 sequence is 16 residues long. The CDR3 bases are TGTGCCAGCTCACCCTTACCCGACAGGGAGAGAGGAAAACTGTTTTTT. Its protein product is CASSPLPDRERGKLFF.

The chain links TRBV27 to TRBJ2-1, with no clear D. This CDR3 spans 15 amino acids. The V gene's germline CDR1 is MNHEY and CDR2 SMNVEV (reference sequence). V gave up 3 bases and J gave up 1 base, with 10 bases separating them. The CDR3 DNA sequence: TGTGCCAGCAGTTTTTCGCAGGCGTCCTACAATGAGCAGTTCTTC. It is translated as CASSFSQASYNEQFF.

The chain links TRBV4-2 to TRBJ1-5; 7 bases match TRBD1. The CDR3 spans 18 residues. Germline-derived CDR1 and CDR2 are LGHNA and YNFKEQ. J was trimmed by 1 base and V by 0 bases; bases with no gene match: 9. The CDR3 spells CASSQDLGTGVSNQPQHF. CDR3 nucleotide sequence: TGTGCCAGCAGCCAAGATTTGGGCACAGGGGTAAGCAATCAGCCCCAGCATTTT.

The chain recombines TRBV5-1 with TRBJ2-1, with 12 bases identical to TRBD2. This CDR3 comprises 16 residues. CDR1 and CDR2 (germline): SGHRS, YFSETQ. V lost 4 bases to trimming and J lost 4 bases; unmatched junction nucleotides: 6. In DNA, the CDR3 is TGCGCCAGCAGCGTACCCGGGACTAGCGGGTACAATGAGCAGTTCTTC. Translation: CASSVPGTSGYNEQFF.

The gene calls are TRBV5-1 and TRBJ2-7; TRBD2 aligns across 14 bases. The germline CDR1 and CDR2 sequences are SGHRS and YFSETQ. CDR3 length: 16 amino acids. Germline trimming cut 4 bases from V and 2 bases from J; bases unmatched to any gene: 5. The CDR3 DNA follows: TGCGCCAGCAGCGGGCCGACTAGCGGGGGGGCCTACGAGCAGTACTTC. It translates to CASSGPTSGGAYEQYF.

The CDR3 sequence: CASSPQTENTEAFF. CDR3 nucleotide sequence: TGTGCCAGCAGTCCTCAGACAGAGAACACTGAAGCTTTCTTT. J is TRBJ1-1 and V is TRBV6-6, with D tentatively TRBD1 (5 bases). Germline CDR1 MNHNY, CDR2 SVGAGI (reference sequence). V lost 5 bases, J lost 1 base, and 11 bases lay in between. The CDR3 is 14 amino acids.

This chain links TRBV29-1 with TRBJ1-1; D uncertain. The CDR3 contains 13 residues. Germline loops: CDR1 SQVTM, CDR2 ANQGSEA. V lost 5 bases and J lost 1, with 11 bases in between. The CDR3 DNA follows: TGCAGCGTTTCTGCCGGTGGGAACACTGAAGCTTTCTTT. As protein: CSVSAGGNTEAFF.

The gene calls are TRBV7-6 and TRBJ2-2; 10 nucleotides align to TRBD2. The CDR3 has 17 residues. Looked up from germline, CDR1 is SGHVS and CDR2 is FNYEAQ. V dropped 1 base and J dropped 5; count of bases not matched to a gene: 7. The CDR3 reads CASSLGLAGVGTGELFF. CDR3 sequence (DNA): TGTGCCAGCAGCTTAGGGCTAGCGGGAGTGGGAACCGGGGAGCTGTTTTTT.

V is TRBV9 and J is TRBJ2-1; 12 bases map to TRBD1. V shed 3 bases, J shed 8 bases, and the junction held 18 bases outside the gene matches. The CDR3 sequence is 19 residues long. Germline loops: CDR1 SGDLS, CDR2 YYNGEE. This chain's CDR3 is CASSDPIGTGGHGGHEQFF. CDR3 bases: TGTGCCAGCAGCGACCCTATCGGGACAGGGGGCCATGGTGGGCATGAGCAGTTCTTC.

The chain carries TRBV11-2 and TRBJ1-5; maybe TRBD1 (5 bases). CDR3 size: 14 residues. V lost 4 bases and J lost 4, with 11 bases in between. Germline V gives CDR1 SGHAT, CDR2 FQNNGV. The CDR3 spells CASSSGLVNQPQHF. The CDR3 bases are TGTGCCAGCAGCTCGGGACTGGTAAATCAGCCCCAGCATTTT.

The chain joins TRBV19 to TRBJ1-2; 8 bases are a match to TRBD1. This CDR3 is 16 amino acids long. V lost 3 bases, J lost 7 bases, and 13 bases stayed unmatched. The germline gives CDR1 LNHDA, CDR2 SQIVND (reference sequence). The CDR3 spells CASSILGTGSSGGYTF. In DNA, the CDR3 is TGTGCCAGTAGTATTTTGGGGACAGGTTCGTCCGGTGGCTACACCTTC.

This chain uses TRBV4-2 with TRBJ2-2; 7 positions match TRBD2. Germline V gene lookup returns CDR1 LGHNA and CDR2 YNFKEQ. Trimming at V came to 0 bases and at J to 1 base, leaving 2 bases not matched to a gene. The CDR3 totals 16 residues. The CDR3 DNA follows: TGTGCCAGCAGCCAAGAAGGGACTAAGAACACCGGGGAGCTGTTTTTT. Amino acid sequence: CASSQEGTKNTGELFF.

CDR3 DNA: TGTGCCAGCAGCGTAGTGGCGGGGGAACCCACAGATACGCAGTATTTT. This sequence encodes CASSVVAGEPTDTQYF. This rearrangement joins TRBV9 to TRBJ2-3; 7 bases agree with TRBD2. The CDR3 contains 16 residues. Germline values: CDR1 SGDLS, CDR2 YYNGEE. After removal of 0 bases from V and 2 bases from J, the junction contained 6 bases not matched to a gene.

The chain couples TRBV19 to TRBJ2-7; 9 positions match TRBD1. With V trimmed by 6 bases and J by 2 bases, 11 bases remained unmatched. The CDR3 length is 16 residues. Per the germline V gene, CDR1 is LNHDA and CDR2 is SQIVND (reference sequence). The chain's CDR3 is CASSNRGQGGTYEQYF. The CDR3 coding sequence is TGTGCCAGTAGCAACAGGGGACAGGGAGGGACCTACGAGCAGTACTTC.

This chain uses TRBV5-1 with TRBJ2-5; tentative D call: TRBD1 (6 bases). The last part of the DNA fits TRBJ2-7 better; the J call may be wrong. The germline gives CDR1 SGHRS, CDR2 YFSETQ. This CDR3 contains 15 residues. The CDR3 sequence is CASSLGEGGVYEQYF. The CDR3 region has the DNA TGCGCCAGCAGCTTGGGTGAAGGGGGAGTATACGAGCAGTACTTC.

CDR3 sequence (DNA): TGTGCCATCAGTGACAGGGGGTATGGCTACACCTTC. Translated: CAISDRGYGYTF. The chain couples TRBV10-3 to TRBJ1-2; the match to TRBD1 covers 7 bases. This CDR3 region has 12 residues. CDR1 and CDR2 from the germline V gene are ENHRY and SYGVKD. Germline trimming cut 3 bases from V and 5 bases from J; bases unmatched to any gene: 0.

V usage is TRBV30 and J usage is TRBJ1-2; the D is unclear. V lost 4 bases and J 4 bases, leaving 7 bases between the germline ends. The CDR3 consists of 11 residues. Germline values: CDR1 GTSNPN, CDR2 SVGIG (reference sequence). The CDR3 DNA sequence: TGTGCCTGGACTCACTCCTATGGCTACACCTTC. Translating gives CAWTHSYGYTF.